This T cell receptor (beta chain) was sequenced in a study of OX40 agonist ivuxolimab in advanced cancers. Study-wide context: Of mixed ages from about 20 to 90 and averaging roughly 60 years, the group was about 86% male.

This CDR3 region has 14 residues. V lost 4 bases and J 4 bases, leaving 15 bases between the germline ends. CDR1 is SGHRS and CDR2 is YFSETQ in the germline V gene. Some clones are missing from TCRdb's copy, which holds only in-frame ones; the method was immunoSEQ multiplex PCR. The data show over 60,000 clones, over 75% seen once. The chain has TRBV5-1 and TRBJ2-7; a weak D match, TRBD2 (6 bases). The TCR sequence derives from an adult with an advanced solid tumor such as melanoma, head and neck, liver or kidney cancer. The source material was CD4+ or CD8+ T cells sorted from blood, sampled in a trial of the OX40 agonist ivuxolimab. The CDR3 nucleotides are TGCGCCAGCAGCCTTCTCGGCGGGGAGTACGAGCAGTACTTC. It yields the protein CASSLLGGEYEQYF.